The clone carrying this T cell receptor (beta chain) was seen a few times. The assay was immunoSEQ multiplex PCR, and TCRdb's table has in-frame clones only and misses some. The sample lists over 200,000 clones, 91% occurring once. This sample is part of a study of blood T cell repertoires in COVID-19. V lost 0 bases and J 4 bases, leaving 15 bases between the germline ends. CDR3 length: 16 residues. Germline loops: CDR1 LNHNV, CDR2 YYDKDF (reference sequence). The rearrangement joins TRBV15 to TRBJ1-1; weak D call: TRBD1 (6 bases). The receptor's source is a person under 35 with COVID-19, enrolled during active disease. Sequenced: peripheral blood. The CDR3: CATSRDFAGDGTEAFF. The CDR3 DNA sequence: TGTGCCACCAGCAGAGATTTTGCAGGGGATGGCACTGAAGCTTTCTTT.